The T cell receptor (beta chain) described here comes from a study of T cell changes during pregnancy in multiple sclerosis. TCRdb's copy holds only in-frame clones and misses some; the assay was immunoSEQ multiplex PCR. In the table there are approximately 85,000 clones, approximately 89% of which are singletons. This clone came up once. Germline-derived CDR1 and CDR2 are LGHNT and FRNRAP. The CDR3 sequence is 16 residues long. V lost 5 bases and J lost 0; bases outside the gene matches: 4. The source material was peripheral blood, sampled in the first trimester of pregnancy. The rearrangement joins TRBV12-5 to TRBJ2-5, with TRBD1 identical over 12 bases. This receptor was taken from a female donor with multiple sclerosis, enrolled in a pregnancy study. The CDR3 is CASGPGQGANQETQYF. CDR3 nucleotides: TGTGCTAGTGGTCCGGGACAGGGGGCGAACCAAGAGACCCAGTACTTC.